This TCR beta chain appears in the sequencing data of a study of blood T cell repertoires in COVID-19. CDR3 length: 16 amino acids. Germline values: CDR1 LGHDT, CDR2 YNNKEL (reference sequence). Trimming cost V 6 bases and J 0 bases, with 17 bases left between them. TCRdb's table, derived via immunoSEQ multiplex PCR, lists solely in-frame clones and lacks some. Of a few hundred thousand clones listed, over 75% are singletons. The TCR sequence derives from a woman in her twenties or thirties with COVID-19, enrolled during active disease. This chain links TRBV3-1 (or the pseudogene TRBV3-2) with TRBJ1-1, with D possibly matching TRBD1 (5 bases). The specimen sequenced was peripheral blood. This chain's CDR3 is CASSLAGGNMNTEAFF. The CDR3 coding sequence is TGTGCCAGCAGTCTCGCCGGGGGGAATATGAACACTGAAGCTTTCTTT.